This T cell receptor beta chain was identified during a study of blood T cell repertoires in COVID-19 (dated by TCRdb to 2019 to 2021). In the study overall: Samples from collaborators originated in the United States, Italy and Spain and spanned both the acute and convalescent phases of COVID-19. Deeply sampled blood TCRbeta repertoires from subjects exposed to, actively infected with, or recovered from COVID-19 were included in the dataset. Where available, HLA class I and class II types were obtained from metadata supplied by the sample provider rather than from assay-based typing. The samples were drawn from two sources: the first 160 participants of the ongoing ImmuneRACE study, and over 1,000 subjects contributed by 6 global collaborators. The prospective study material was composed of cDNA or gDNA derived from T cells, B-cell-depleted T cells, or PBMCs. A freely available public database, intended as a resource for researchers studying the immune response to SARS-CoV-2, is where the repertoires were released. A de-identified subject ID, COVID-19 status, age in years and sex were almost always included in the sample metadata.

One collaborating source in Seattle enrolled patients during active infection and followed them longitudinally through the course of disease. Collaborating institutions collected whole blood in K2EDTA tubes following their own protocols. For TCRbeta analysis, collaborator samples were shipped as frozen whole blood, as isolated PBMCs, or as DNA extracted from either sample type. This clone was seen a few times. Its antigen remains undetermined. It has no much larger one-base neighbor in the sample; base qualities were not kept. The germline V end is reduced by 2 bases and the J end by 3 bases; junction bases left unmatched: 7. The CDR3 runs 16 residues from the cysteine to the phenylalanine. The DNA shown is the 48-base CDR3, in frame from base 1. CDR1 SEHNR and CDR2 FQNEAQ were looked up in the germline V gene (reference sequence). Broader findings and caveats from the paper: The quantity of clinical and demographic metadata differed by source and by participant and was supplied without curation.

TCRbeta CDR3 regions were amplified from genomic DNA using the immunoSEQ Assay, a bias-controlled multiplex PCR. The paper's data handling went like this. The number of nucleated cells in each sample was estimated by amplification of reference gene primers within the assay. To quantify the absolute abundance of each unique TCRbeta CDR3 rearrangement, sequence reads were collapsed and filtered. Productive Simpson clonality was computed per sample as the square root of Simpson's diversity index over productive rearrangements. Imported from immuneACCESS, the table was reduced by TCRdb to in-frame sequences with V and J called. These copies leave out some clones; in studies compared against another copy, an unresolved V gene accounts for under half, and the cause of the remainder is not known. Clone size and the V and J calls come from that table; the DNA yielded D and trimming. This sample gives hundreds of thousands of clones in total; 65% to 90% of them show up just once. Together, the top ten hold roughly 5.3% of the sample.

The chain links TRBV7-9 with TRBJ1-5, with TRBD1 matching 7 junction bases. The clonotype comes from a middle-aged man with COVID-19, enrolled during active disease. Material: peripheral blood. The DNA sequence is given as TGTGCCAGCAGCTTAACTGGGGGACAGCCCAATCAGCCCCAGCATTTT. This codes for CASSLTGGQPNQPQHF.